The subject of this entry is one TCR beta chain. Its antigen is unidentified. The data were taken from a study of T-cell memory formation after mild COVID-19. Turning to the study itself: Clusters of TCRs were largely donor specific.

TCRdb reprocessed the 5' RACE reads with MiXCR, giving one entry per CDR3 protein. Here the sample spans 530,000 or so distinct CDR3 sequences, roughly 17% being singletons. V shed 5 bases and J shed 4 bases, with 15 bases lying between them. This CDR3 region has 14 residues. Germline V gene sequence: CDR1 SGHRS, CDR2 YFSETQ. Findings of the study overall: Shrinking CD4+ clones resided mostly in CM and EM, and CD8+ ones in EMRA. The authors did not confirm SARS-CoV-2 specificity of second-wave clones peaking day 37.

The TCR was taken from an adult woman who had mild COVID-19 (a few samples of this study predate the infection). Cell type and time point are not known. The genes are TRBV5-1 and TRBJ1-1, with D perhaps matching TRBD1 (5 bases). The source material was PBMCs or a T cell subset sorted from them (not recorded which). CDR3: CASRPQGALTEAFF. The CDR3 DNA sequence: TGCGCCAGCAGACCGCAGGGAGCCCTCACTGAAGCTTTCTTT. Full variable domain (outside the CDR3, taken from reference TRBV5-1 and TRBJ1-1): KAGVTQTPRYLIKTRGQQVTLSCSPISGHRSVSWYQQTPGQGLQFLFEYFSETQRNKGNFPGRFSGRQFSNSRSEMNVSTLELGDSALYLCASRPQGALTEAFFGQGTRLTVV.